This passage covers 17 T cell receptor beta chains from one sample sequenced in a study of blood T cell repertoires in COVID-19. The repertoire was sequenced with immunoSEQ multiplex PCR; TCRdb's copy has only in-frame clones and lacks some. In the table there are 150,000 to 200,000 clones, over 75% of which are singletons. Sequencing input: PBMCs or T cells enriched from blood (not recorded which). The receptors derive from a man aged 45-65 years who had recovered from COVID-19.

The chain is built from TRBV5-1 and TRBJ2-1; TRBD2 aligns across 7 bases. V gave up 0 bases and J gave up 8 bases; unmatched junction bases: 11. CDR1 and CDR2 (germline): SGHRS, YFSETQ. This CDR3 has 16 amino acids. CDR3 loop: CASSLARTSGNDEQFF. In nucleotides, the CDR3 is TGCGCCAGCAGCTTGGCTAGGACTAGTGGGAATGATGAGCAGTTCTTC.

This rearrangement joins TRBV6-5 to TRBJ2-1; TRBD1 agrees at 8 bases. Germline lookup yields CDR1 MNHEY and CDR2 SVGAGI. The CDR3 extends over 16 amino acids. V dropped 1 base and J dropped 7; count of bases not matched to a gene: 9. The CDR3 DNA follows: TGTGCCAGCAGTTACTTATCAGGGGGCTCGGGTAATGAGCAGTTCTTC. It specifies CASSYLSGGSGNEQFF.

The gene calls are TRBV28 and TRBJ2-1; a possible D gene is TRBD2 (6 bases). Germline V CDR1 and CDR2: MDHEN, SYDVKM. Trimming stripped 3 bases from V and 15 bases from J, with 24 bases between. The length of the CDR3 is 15 residues. The CDR3 DNA reads as TGTGCCAGCAGTTTTGCCACTAGCAGGGCGGCGCTACCGTTCTTC. It specifies CASSFATSRAALPFF.

The rearrangement links TRBV27 to TRBJ2-4, with D possibly being TRBD1 (5 bases). Germline assignment: CDR1 MNHEY and CDR2 SMNVEV (reference sequence). This CDR3 region has 16 residues. V gave up 2 bases and J gave up 1 base, with 12 bases separating them. In nucleotides, the CDR3 is TGTGCCAGCAGTTTAGCCCCGACAGCTGCCAAAAACATTCAGTACTTC. This codes for CASSLAPTAAKNIQYF.

V and J are TRBV4-1 and TRBJ1-5; 11 bases align to TRBD1. This CDR3 has 16 residues. V shed 0 bases, J shed 4 bases, and the junction held 2 bases outside the gene matches. Germline V gives CDR1 MGHRA, CDR2 YSYEKL. In DNA, the CDR3 is TGCGCCAGCAGCCAAGAAGGGACAGGGGGTAATCAGCCCCAGCATTTT. Residues: CASSQEGTGGNQPQHF.

The chain combines TRBV9 with TRBJ2-5, with 8 positions matching TRBD1. The CDR3 consists of 19 residues. Trimming took 0 bases from V and 2 from J; bases not matched to a gene: 15. Looked up from germline, CDR1 is SGDLS and CDR2 is YYNGEE. CDR3 region: CASSVGGVAQGANQETQYF. The CDR3 DNA reads as TGTGCCAGCAGCGTAGGTGGTGTTGCCCAGGGGGCTAATCAAGAGACCCAGTACTTC.

The gene calls are TRBV5-1 and TRBJ2-7; 7 bases match TRBD1. V shed 0 bases and J 4 bases; nucleotides not matched to a gene: 7. This CDR3 is built from 15 residues. CDR1 is SGHRS, CDR2 YFSETQ, per germline. The CDR3 region is CASSLADEGAYEQYF. The DNA for the CDR3 is TGCGCCAGCAGCTTGGCCGATGAGGGGGCATACGAGCAGTACTTC.

The chain carries TRBV28 and TRBJ2-1; the match to TRBD1 covers 8 bases. Germline assignment: CDR1 MDHEN and CDR2 SYDVKM. The ends lost 6 bases at V and 2 bases at J; junction bases unmatched: 3. The length of the CDR3 is 14 residues. CDR3 residues: CASSQQGAYNEQFF. For the CDR3, the DNA is TGTGCCAGCAGCCAACAGGGGGCCTACAATGAGCAGTTCTTC.

V gene TRBV5-4 combines with J gene TRBJ2-1; D uncertain. This CDR3 contains 12 residues. CDR1 is SGHNT and CDR2 is YYREEE in the germline V gene (reference sequence). The V and J ends lost 1 base and 9 bases respectively, with 8 bases between them. CDR3 sequence reads: CASSLPELEQFF. The DNA of the CDR3 is TGTGCCAGCAGCTTGCCCGAGCTTGAGCAGTTCTTC.

The chain combines TRBV10-3 with TRBJ2-7; D may be TRBD1 (5 bases). The CDR3 runs 14 residues. Germline V gives CDR1 ENHRY, CDR2 SYGVKD. V lost 5 bases, J lost 4 bases, and 15 bases lay in between. The CDR3: CAISQGLGSYEQYF. CDR3 nucleotide sequence: TGTGCCATCAGTCAGGGTCTAGGTAGTTACGAGCAGTACTTC.

The gene calls are TRBV7-2 and TRBJ1-4, with unresolved D. The CDR3 is 15 residues long. V was pared by 1 base and J by 3 bases, with 9 bases between. Germline values: CDR1 SGHTA, CDR2 FQGNSA. CDR3 sequence: CASSLGRRANEKLFF. The CDR3 DNA reads as TGTGCCAGCAGCTTAGGTCGGCGGGCTAATGAAAAACTGTTTTTT. The full variable domain, in which reference TRBV7-2 and TRBJ1-4 provide the parts outside the CDR3, is GAGVSQSPSNKVTEKGKDVELRCDPISGHTALYWYRQSLGQGLEFLIYFQGNSAPDKSGLPSDRFSAERTGGSVSTLTIQRTQQEDSAVYLCASSLGRRANEKLFFGSGTQLSVL.

The V call is TRBV25-1, the J call TRBJ2-5; D unclear. V lost 5 bases, J lost 2 bases, and 6 bases lay in between. CDR1 is MGHDK, CDR2 SYGVNS, per germline. The CDR3 runs to 12 residues. CDR3 residues: CASSNFQETQYF. In DNA form, the CDR3 reads TGTGCCAGCAGTAACTTTCAAGAGACCCAGTACTTC. The full variable domain, with the rest looked up from reference TRBV25-1 and TRBJ2-5, is EADIYQTPRYLVIGTGKKITLECSQTMGHDKMYWYQQDPGMELHLIHYSYGVNSTEKGDLSSESTVSRIRTEHFPLTLESARPSHTSQYLCASSNFQETQYFGPGTRLLVL.

This chain uses TRBV10-3 with TRBJ1-4; no firm D call. V lost 2 bases, J lost 5 bases, and 18 bases lay in between. Germline CDR1 reads ENHRY; CDR2 reads SYGVKD. This CDR3 is 17 amino acids long. The CDR3 loop is CAISENRRNSRNEKLFF. The CDR3 nucleotides read TGTGCCATCAGTGAGAATCGGAGAAACTCGCGGAATGAAAAACTGTTTTTT.

Only a few counts were recorded for this clone. The chain uses TRBV30 and TRBJ1-2; D call uncertain. Germline V gene sequence: CDR1 GTSNPN, CDR2 SVGIG (reference sequence). The CDR3 contains 13 residues. V gave up 0 bases and J gave up 3 bases, with 8 bases separating them. The CDR3: CAWSVGIYYGYTF. The CDR3, as DNA: TGTGCCTGGAGTGTCGGGATTTACTATGGCTACACCTTC.

The CDR3 loop is CASSLIDRSSTDTQYF. The CDR3 DNA is TGCGCCAGCAGCTTGATCGACAGATCTTCCACAGATACGCAGTATTTT. This chain connects TRBV5-1 to TRBJ2-3, with a tentative D call TRBD1 (5 bases). The V and J ends lost 1 base and 2 bases respectively, with 14 bases between them. The CDR3 consists of 16 residues. Germline V gives CDR1 SGHRS, CDR2 YFSETQ.

The chain combines TRBV30 with TRBJ2-5, with D possibly being TRBD2 (7 bases). V was clipped by 2 bases and J by 6 bases, with 13 bases between them. Germline-derived CDR1 and CDR2 are GTSNPN and SVGIG (reference sequence). The CDR3 totals 13 residues. The CDR3 spells CAWSRGGPQTQYF. The CDR3 DNA reads TGTGCCTGGAGTAGGGGGGGGCCGCAGACCCAGTACTTC.

The chain links TRBV7-9 to TRBJ1-4; D is possibly TRBD1 (6 bases). The germline V and J ends were trimmed by 2 bases and 8 bases, with 12 bases remaining between them. The CDR3 contains 14 residues. Germline CDR1 reads SEHNR; CDR2 reads FQNEAQ (reference sequence). CDR3: CASSLSGGGEKLFF. The CDR3, as DNA: TGTGCCAGCAGCTTAAGCGGGGGCGGGGAAAAACTGTTTTTT.